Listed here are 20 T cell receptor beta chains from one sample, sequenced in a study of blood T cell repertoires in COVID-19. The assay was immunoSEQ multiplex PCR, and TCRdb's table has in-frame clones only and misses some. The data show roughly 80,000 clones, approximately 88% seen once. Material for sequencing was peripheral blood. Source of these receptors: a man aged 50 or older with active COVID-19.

The CDR3 DNA reads TGCAGCGTTACGGAGAACACAGATACGCAGTATTTT. Encoded protein: CSVTENTDTQYF. The rearrangement joins TRBV29-1 to TRBJ2-3; D is uncertain. The germline V gene encodes CDR1 SQVTM and CDR2 ANQGSEA. Trimming shortened V by 5 bases and J by 2 bases, and 8 bases separated the two germline ends. CDR3 length: 12 amino acids.

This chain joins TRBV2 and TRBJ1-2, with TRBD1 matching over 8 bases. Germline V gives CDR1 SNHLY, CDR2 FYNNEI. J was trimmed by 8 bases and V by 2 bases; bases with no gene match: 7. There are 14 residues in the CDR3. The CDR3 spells CASSERRQGNGYTF. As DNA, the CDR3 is TGTGCCAGCAGTGAACGAAGACAGGGGAACGGCTACACCTTC.

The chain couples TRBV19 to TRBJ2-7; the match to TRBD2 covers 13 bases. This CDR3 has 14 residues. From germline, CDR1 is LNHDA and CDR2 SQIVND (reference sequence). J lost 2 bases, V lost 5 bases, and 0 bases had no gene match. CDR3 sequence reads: CASSGLAGAYEQYF. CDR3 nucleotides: TGTGCCAGTAGTGGACTAGCGGGAGCCTACGAGCAGTACTTC.

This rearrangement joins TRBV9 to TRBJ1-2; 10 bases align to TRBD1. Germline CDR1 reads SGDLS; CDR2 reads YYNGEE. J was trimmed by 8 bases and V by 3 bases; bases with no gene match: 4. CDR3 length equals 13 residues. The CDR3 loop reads CASSADRGRGYTF. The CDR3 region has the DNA TGTGCCAGCAGCGCTGACAGGGGGCGAGGCTACACCTTC. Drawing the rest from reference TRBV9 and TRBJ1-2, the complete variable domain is DSGVTQTPKHLITATGQRVTLRCSPRSGDLSVYWYQQSLDQGLQFLIQYYNGEERAKGNILERFSAQQFPDLHSELNLSSLELGDSALYFCASSADRGRGYTFGSGTRLTVV.

The CDR3 loop is CASSRTVQEGEVYGYTF. In nucleotides, the CDR3 is TGTGCCAGCAGCCGAACAGTACAGGAAGGAGAAGTCTATGGCTACACCTTC. V is TRBV7-3 and J is TRBJ1-2; weak D call: TRBD1 (5 bases). The V gene lost 5 bases and the J gene lost 4 bases, with 23 bases spanning the gap. CDR3 length equals 17 residues. Germline V gene data show CDR1 as SGHTA and CDR2 as FQGTGA.

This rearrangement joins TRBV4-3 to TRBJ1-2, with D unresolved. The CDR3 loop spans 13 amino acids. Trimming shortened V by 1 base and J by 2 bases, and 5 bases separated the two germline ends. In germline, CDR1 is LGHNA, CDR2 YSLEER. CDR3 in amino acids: CASSQVLNYGYTF. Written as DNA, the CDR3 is TGCGCCAGCAGCCAAGTTCTAAACTATGGCTACACCTTC.

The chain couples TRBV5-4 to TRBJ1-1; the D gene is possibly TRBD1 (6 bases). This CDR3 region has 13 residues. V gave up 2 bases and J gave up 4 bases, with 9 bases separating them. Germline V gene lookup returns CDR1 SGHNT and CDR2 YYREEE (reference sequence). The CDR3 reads CASSFQGSTEAFF. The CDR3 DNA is TGTGCCAGCAGCTTCCAGGGGAGCACTGAAGCTTTCTTT.

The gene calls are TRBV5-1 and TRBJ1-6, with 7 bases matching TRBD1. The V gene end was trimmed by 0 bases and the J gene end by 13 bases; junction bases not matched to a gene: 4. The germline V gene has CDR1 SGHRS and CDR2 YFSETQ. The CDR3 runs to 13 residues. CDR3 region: CASSLDRGSPLHF. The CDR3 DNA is TGCGCCAGCAGCTTGGACAGGGGAAGTCCCCTCCACTTT.

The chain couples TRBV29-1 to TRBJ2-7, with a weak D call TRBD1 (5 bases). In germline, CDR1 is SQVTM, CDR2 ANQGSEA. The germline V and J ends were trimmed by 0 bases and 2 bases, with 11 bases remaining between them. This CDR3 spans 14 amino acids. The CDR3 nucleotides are TGCAGCGTTGAAGATAGGGGCAGTCCCTACGAGCAGTACTTC. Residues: CSVEDRGSPYEQYF.

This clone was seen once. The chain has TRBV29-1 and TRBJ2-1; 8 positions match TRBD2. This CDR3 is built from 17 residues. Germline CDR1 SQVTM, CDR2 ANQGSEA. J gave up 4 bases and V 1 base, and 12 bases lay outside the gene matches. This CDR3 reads CSVEGGLLAGQYNEQFF. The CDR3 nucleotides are TGCAGCGTTGAAGGGGGTTTGTTAGCGGGGCAGTACAATGAGCAGTTCTTC.

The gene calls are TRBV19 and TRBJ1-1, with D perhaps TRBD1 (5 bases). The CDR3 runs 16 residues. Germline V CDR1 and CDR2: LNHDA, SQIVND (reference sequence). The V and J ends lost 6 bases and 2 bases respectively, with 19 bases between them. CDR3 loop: CASSRVPGLGNTEAFF. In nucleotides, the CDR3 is TGTGCCAGTAGCAGGGTCCCCGGGTTGGGAAACACTGAAGCTTTCTTT.

The CDR3 nucleotides are TGTGCCAGCAGTTTAAAAGGGGATCAGCCCCAGCATTTT. It specifies CASSLKGDQPQHF. This chain connects TRBV27 to TRBJ1-5; possible D gene TRBD1, 5 bases. This CDR3 has 13 amino acids. With 2 bases removed from V and 5 bases from J, the gap between germline ends came to 7 bases. From germline, CDR1 is MNHEY and CDR2 SMNVEV (reference sequence).

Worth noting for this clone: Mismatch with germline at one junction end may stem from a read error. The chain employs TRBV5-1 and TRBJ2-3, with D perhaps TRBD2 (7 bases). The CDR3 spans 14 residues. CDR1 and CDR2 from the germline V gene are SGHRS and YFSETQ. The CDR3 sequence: CASRLGGRADTQYF. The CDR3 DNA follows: TGCGCCAGCCGCTTAGGGGGGAGGGCAGATACGCAGTATTTT.

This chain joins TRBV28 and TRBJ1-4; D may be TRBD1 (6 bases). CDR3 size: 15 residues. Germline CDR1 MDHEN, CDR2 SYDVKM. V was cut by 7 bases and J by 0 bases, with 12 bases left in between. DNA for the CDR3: TGTGCCAGCACCAGCGGGGGCGCAACTAATGAAAAACTGTTTTTT. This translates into CASTSGGATNEKLFF.

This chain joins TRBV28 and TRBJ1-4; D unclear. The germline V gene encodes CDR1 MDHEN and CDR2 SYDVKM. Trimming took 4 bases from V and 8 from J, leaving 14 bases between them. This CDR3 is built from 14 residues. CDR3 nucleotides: TGTGCCAGCAGTTCTATCGTAGGAGCGGAAAAACTGTTTTTT. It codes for CASSSIVGAEKLFF.

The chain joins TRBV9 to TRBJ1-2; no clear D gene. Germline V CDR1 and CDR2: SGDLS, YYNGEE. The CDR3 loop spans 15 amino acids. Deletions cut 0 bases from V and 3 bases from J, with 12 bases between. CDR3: CASSVDLEAYYGYTF. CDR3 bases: TGTGCCAGCAGCGTAGACCTTGAGGCTTACTATGGCTACACCTTC. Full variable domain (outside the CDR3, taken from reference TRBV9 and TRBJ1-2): DSGVTQTPKHLITATGQRVTLRCSPRSGDLSVYWYQQSLDQGLQFLIQYYNGEERAKGNILERFSAQQFPDLHSELNLSSLELGDSALYFCASSVDLEAYYGYTFGSGTRLTVV.

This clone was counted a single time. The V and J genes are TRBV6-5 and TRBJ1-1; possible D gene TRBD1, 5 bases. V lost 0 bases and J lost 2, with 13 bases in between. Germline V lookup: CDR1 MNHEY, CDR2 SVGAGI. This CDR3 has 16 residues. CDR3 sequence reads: CASSYSSQGSNTEAFF. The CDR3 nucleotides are TGTGCCAGCAGTTACTCGAGCCAGGGAAGTAACACTGAAGCTTTCTTT.

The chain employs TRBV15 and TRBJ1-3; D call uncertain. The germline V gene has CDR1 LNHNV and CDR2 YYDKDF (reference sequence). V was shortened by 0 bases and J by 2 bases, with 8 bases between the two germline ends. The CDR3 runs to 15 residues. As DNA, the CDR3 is TGTGCCACCAGCAGAGATGCGGTACCTGGAAACACCATATATTTT. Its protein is CATSRDAVPGNTIYF. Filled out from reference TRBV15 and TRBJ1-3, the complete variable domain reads DAMVIQNPRYQVTQFGKPVTLSCSQTLNHNVMYWYQQKSSQAPKLLFHYYDKDFNNEADTPDNFQSRRPNTSFCFLDIRSPGLGDTAMYLCATSRDAVPGNTIYFGEGSWLTVV.

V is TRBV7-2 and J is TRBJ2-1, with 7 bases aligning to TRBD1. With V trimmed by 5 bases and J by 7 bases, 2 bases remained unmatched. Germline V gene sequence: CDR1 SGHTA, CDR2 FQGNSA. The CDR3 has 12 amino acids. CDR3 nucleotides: TGTGCCAGCAGCGACAGGGTAAATGAGCAGTTCTTC. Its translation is CASSDRVNEQFF.

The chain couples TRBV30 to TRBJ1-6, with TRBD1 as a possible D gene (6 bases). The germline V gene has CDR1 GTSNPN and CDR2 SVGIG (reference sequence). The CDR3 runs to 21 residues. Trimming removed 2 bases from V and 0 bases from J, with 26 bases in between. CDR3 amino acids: CAWSPARQVRVSSSYNSPLHF. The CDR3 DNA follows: TGTGCCTGGAGTCCAGCACGACAGGTCCGGGTGTCAAGCTCCTATAATTCACCCCTCCACTTT.